The source of this TCR beta chain is a study of T cell responses to AZD1222 COVID-19 vaccine (dated by TCRdb to the early 2020s). About the investigation overall: TCR sequencing covered some 250 trial participants: some 210 given two doses of AZD1222 and around 25 given two doses of MenACWY control vaccine. Trial participants were enrolled by age into 18-55, 56-69 and 70-plus year subgroups, with approximately 150, 30 and 60 TCR-sequenced participants respectively. What the work shows at the level of the full study, not this receptor alone: Reportedly, close to half of the unique spike-specific TCRs recognized epitopes lying outside the regions that are mutated in the B.1.351 and B.1.1.7 variants. The whole spike protein was spanned by vaccine-associated CD4 TCRs, and dominant responses were seen in regions 160-218 and 743-854. Conclusions about previously exposed vaccinees are limited, since just a handful of AZD1222 recipients were seropositive for SARS-CoV-2 at baseline. Because no day 14 peak-response samples were available, the repertoires could be characterized only after the peak T cell response. Participants were mostly white British and included more females than males, and it was suggested by the authors that clonal diversity may have been underestimated. A significant rise in spike-specific TCR breadth and depth was observed after two AZD1222 doses relative to day 0 and relative to MenACWY recipients. In the small 56-69-year group, the increase in depth fell short of significance, most likely because of low power.

CDR1 SNHLY and CDR2 FYNNEI were looked up in the germline V gene. Here V drops 6 bases and J drops 4 bases, and the junction holds 4 bases not matched to any gene. Reading from cysteine to phenylalanine, the CDR3 counts 13 amino acids. Of all the DNA, just the CDR3 is kept, 39 bases in frame from base 1. The CDR3 regions of human TCRbeta chains were subjected to immunosequencing. Regarding the original processing steps: Repertoire TCRs were matched against a reference library of SARS-CoV-2-specific TCRs generated with the MIRA antigen-specificity platform. Breadth was defined as the fraction of unique TCRs that were SARS-CoV-2-associated, and depth was defined as the fraction of total T cells that were SARS-CoV-2-associated. Using the MIRA data, every spike-specific TCR was mapped to the spike region that the TCR reacted to and assigned to either a CD4 or a CD8 class. Log10-transformed breadth and depth values were compared by one-way ANOVA with Sidak's multiple comparisons tests. Imported from immuneACCESS, the table was reduced by TCRdb to in-frame sequences with V and J called. These copies leave out some clones; in studies compared against another copy, an unresolved V gene accounts for under half, and the cause of the remainder is not known. V and J calls and clone size are as listed in that table; D and trimming were resolved from the DNA. The sample has 100,000 to 150,000 clones on record, about 90% of them singletons. The top ten constitute approximately 4.5% of the sample.

The intended sense of this specimen's time point label: baseline before first vaccination. According to the study, the label for this sample's treatment or condition signals: meningococcal conjugate vaccine given as trial control. The vaccinee samples were drawn from two UK trials, COV001 and COV002, one of which was a single-blind randomized controlled phase 2/3 trial testing AZD1222 (ChAdOx1 nCoV-19) in healthy adults. For TCRbeta chain sequencing, PBMC samples from trial participants were taken at day 0 and at day 28 after the second dose. Of note for this clone: What antigen it recognizes has not been identified. Per-base quality was not reported, and no clone a single base away is much larger than it.

The starting material was peripheral blood, obtained on day 0 of MenACWY control vaccination. The chain joins TRBV2 to TRBJ1-2; TRBD1 aligns with 8 central bases. The source of this sequence is an adult in good health. The DNA is as follows: TGTGCCAGCAGGGTAGGACAGGGCTATGGCTACACCTTC. It translates as CASRVGQGYGYTF. The full variable domain, with segments outside the CDR3 supplied by the reference TRBV2 and TRBJ1-2 proteins, appears as EPEVTQTPSHQVTQMGQEVILRCVPISNHLYFYWYRQILGQKVEFLVSFYNNEISEKSEIFDDQFSVERPDGSNFTLKIRSTKLEDSAMYFCASRVGQGYGYTFGSGTRLTVV.